This T cell receptor beta chain was sequenced in a study of preoperative IRX-2 immunotherapy in early breast cancer (dated by TCRdb to between 2018 and 2020). The library was prepared using the immunoSEQ multiplex PCR assay. The immuneACCESS repertoire file appears here via TCRdb, limited to in-frame rearrangements. These files lack a portion of the clones; in checked studies, under half of the deficit traces to unresolved V genes, and the cause of the others is not known. This sample lists about 98,000 clones; around 86% were detected once. Around 2.1% of the sample comes from the top ten. This specimen's treatment or condition label, per the study, means: preoperative locoregional IRX-2 cytokine immunotherapy. The samples were obtained from a phase Ib study that tested preoperative, locoregional IRX-2 cytokine immunotherapy designed to prime immune responses. Donors were patients with early-stage breast cancer who received IRX-2 before surgery.

Counted from cysteine to phenylalanine, this CDR3 has 13 amino acids. The sequence is cut down to CDR3 DNA, 39 bases in frame from base 1. The germline V gene (reference sequence) yields LNHDA for CDR1 and SQIVND for CDR2. The V end loses 6 bases and the J end loses 6 bases, and a stretch of 12 bases separates them. Regarding this clone: This clone's antigen is unknown. The record has no base qualities; no much larger clone is one base away.

Sequences were derived from tumor tissue, sampled after IRX-2 immunotherapy. The source of this sequence is a human donor with breast cancer. The chain employs TRBV19 and TRBJ1-5; the D gene is possibly TRBD1, with 6 bases matching. The CDR3 protein is CASSEQGGQPQHF. In nucleotides, the sequence is TGTGCCAGTAGCGAACAGGGAGGTCAGCCCCAGCATTTT.